These T cell receptor beta chains were read from a single sample in a study of T cell clonotyping in hematopoietic cell transplantation. Using immunoSEQ multiplex PCR, the repertoire was profiled, and TCRdb retains in-frame clones only, with some absent. The data show approximately 14,000 clones, about 98% seen once. The input for sequencing was peripheral blood mononuclear cells, taken 30 days after allogeneic stem cell transplant. These receptors originate from a female patient aged 50-59 years who had an allogeneic stem cell transplant from an unrelated donor, so T cells may come from the graft donor. Some clones in this sample may be carry-over from other donors' samples. CDR3s include the opening cysteine and the closing phenylalanine or tryptophan. D genes are given only for firm matches. Rows may omit the clone size; those that give it use once, few, many or a size class.

D gene | clone size | J gene | V gene | CDR3 protein | CDR3 DNA
- | once | TRBJ2-7 | TRBV11-2 | CASRKPGRRSYEQYF | TGTGCCAGCAGAAAGCCGGGACGGCGGTCCTACGAGCAGTACTTC
TRBD1 | - | TRBJ1-4 | TRBV10-1 | CASSDPGQGNEKLFF | TGCGCCAGCAGTGATCCGGGACAGGGTAATGAAAAACTGTTTTTT
- | once | TRBJ2-7 | TRBV19 | CASSMGPTYEQYF | TGTGCCAGTAGTATGGGACCTACCTACGAGCAGTACTTC
TRBD1 | - | TRBJ2-7 | TRBV11-2 | CASSSTGIYEQYF | TGTGCCAGCAGCTCGACAGGGATCTACGAGCAGTACTTC
- | - | TRBJ1-6 | TRBV5-1 | CASSLSQDVSPLHF | TGCGCCAGCAGCTTGTCACAGGACGTTTCACCCCTCCACTTT
- | - | TRBJ2-5 | TRBV4-1 | CASSQDSRGKTQYF | TGCGCCAGCAGCCAAGATTCCCGGGGAAAGACCCAGTACTTC
- | - | TRBJ1-6 | TRBV5-1 | CASNPGAGLTSPLHF | TGCGCCAGCAACCCGGGGGCAGGGCTGACTTCACCCCTCCACTTT
- | few | TRBJ1-5 | TRBV4-2 | CASSQEGTEGHQPQHF | TGTGCCAGCAGCCAAGAGGGAACAGAGGGCCATCAGCCCCAGCATTTT
- | - | TRBJ1-1 | TRBV15 | CATSRVVNTEAFF | TGTGCCACCAGCAGAGTCGTGAACACTGAAGCTTTCTTT
- | few | TRBJ1-1 | TRBV15 | CATSRSGGTGDTEAFF | TGTGCCACCAGCAGATCGGGAGGGACGGGCGACACTGAAGCTTTCTTT
TRBD1 | - | TRBJ2-1 | TRBV10-3 | CAIKGTGDYNEQFF | TGTGCCATCAAAGGGACAGGGGACTACAATGAGCAGTTCTTC
- | - | TRBJ2-7 | TRBV29-1 | CSVARGTGTYEQYF | TGCAGCGTCGCCAGAGGGACGGGCACCTACGAGCAGTACTTC
- | - | TRBJ1-1 | TRBV2 | CAGSQGQGHTEAFF | TGTGCCGGATCTCAGGGGCAGGGGCACACTGAAGCTTTCTTT
- | - | TRBJ1-1 | TRBV5-1 | CASEDSTNPNTEAFF | TGCGCCAGCGAGGACTCGACGAACCCGAACACTGAAGCTTTCTTT
- | once | TRBJ2-3 | TRBV6-5 | CASCKGGGTDTQYF | TGTGCCAGCTGTAAGGGGGGGGGCACAGATACGCAGTATTTT
- | - | TRBJ1-6 | TRBV30 | CAWSSQATFSPLHF | TGTGCCTGGAGTTCCCAGGCCACCTTTTCACCCCTCCACTTT
TRBD1 | - | TRBJ1-5 | TRBV4-2 | CASSQEEGTGDQPQHF | TGTGCCAGCAGCCAAGAGGAGGGGACAGGGGATCAGCCCCAGCATTTT
TRBD1 | - | TRBJ2-7 | TRBV4-1 | CASSQERGGDRGYEQYF | TGCGCCAGCAGCCAAGAGCGTGGCGGGGACAGGGGCTACGAGCAGTACTTC
- | few | TRBJ2-2 | TRBV6-4 | CASSRRAADTGELFF | TGTGCCAGCAGTCGCAGGGCAGCCGACACCGGGGAGCTGTTTTTT
- | - | TRBJ1-6 | TRBV6-5 | CASWQGIENSPLHF | TGTGCCAGCTGGCAGGGTATTGAGAATTCACCCCTCCACTTT
TRBD2 | - | TRBJ2-7 | TRBV7-6 | CASSPGPRTSGDSYEQYF | TGTGCCAGCAGCCCGGGACCCCGGACTAGCGGGGACTCCTACGAGCAGTACTTC
TRBD1 | - | TRBJ1-4 | TRBV27 | CASSLGTGDEKLFF | TGTGCCAGCAGTTTAGGGACAGGGGATGAAAAACTGTTTTTT
- | - | TRBJ1-1 | TRBV6-6 | CASSYSITEAFF | TGTGCCAGCAGTTACTCTATCACTGAAGCTTTCTTT
- | - | TRBJ2-7 | TRBV30 | CAWTSPGEQYF | TGTGCCTGGACTTCTCCCGGCGAGCAGTACTTC
- | - | TRBJ2-7 | TRBV20-1 | CSATRGSEQYF | TGCAGTGCCACAAGGGGAAGCGAGCAGTACTTC
- | - | TRBJ1-5 | TRBV7-8 | CASFSVEPQHF | TGTGCCTCTTTCTCGGTGGAGCCCCAGCATTTT
- | - | TRBJ2-2 | TRBV7-2 | CASSLTGFIDTGELFF | TGTGCCAGCAGCCTAACAGGGTTCATCGACACCGGGGAGCTGTTTTTT
- | - | TRBJ1-5 | TRBV4-1 | CASSQVVDPNQPQHF | TGCGCCAGCAGCCAAGTCGTGGACCCCAATCAGCCCCAGCATTTT
- | - | TRBJ1-5 | TRBV27 | CASSSQGRSGSQPQHF | TGTGCCAGCAGTTCGCAGGGACGTTCAGGAAGTCAGCCCCAGCATTTT
- | - | TRBJ2-5 | TRBV30 | CAWRWAAQETQYF | TGTGCCTGGAGGTGGGCAGCCCAAGAGACCCAGTACTTC
- | - | TRBJ1-1 | TRBV13 | CASSPWENTEAFF | TGTGCCAGCAGCCCCTGGGAGAACACTGAAGCTTTCTTT
- | - | TRBJ2-7 | TRBV30 | CAWSGGYEQYF | TGTGCCTGGAGTGGGGGATACGAGCAGTACTTC
- | - | TRBJ1-5 | TRBV25-1 | CASSDMDTDLPQHF | TGTGCCAGCAGTGACATGGACACGGACTTACCCCAGCATTTT
- | - | TRBJ1-1 | TRBV5-8 | CASSLEGRGRREAFF | TGTGCCAGCAGCCTAGAGGGCCGAGGCCGGAGGGAAGCTTTCTTT
- | - | TRBJ1-1 | TRBV28 | CASKSAVLMNTEAFF | TGTGCCAGCAAGTCGGCAGTCCTTATGAACACTGAAGCTTTCTTT
- | - | TRBJ2-3 | TRBV18 | CASSPFSDSTDTQYF | TGTGCCAGCTCACCATTCTCCGACAGCACAGATACGCAGTATTTT